The 8 T cell receptor beta chains below come from one sample, sequenced in a study of regulatory and conventional T cells in RAG deficiency. Profiled with immunoSEQ multiplex PCR; TCRdb holds only in-frame clones, not every one. The sample yields some 30,000 clones, around 89% seen once. These same data were also listed under a study on regulatory T cells. In that study: Primers: 52 TRBV forward and 13 TRBJ reverse.

Sequencing was carried out using CD8+ T cells sorted from blood. The receptors shown here come from a human donor in good health.

This clone has only one observation. The chain couples TRBV11-2 to TRBJ2-5; tentative D call: TRBD1 (5 bases). V was shortened by 4 bases and J by 5 bases, with 17 bases between the two germline ends. CDR1 and CDR2 from the germline V gene are SGHAT and FQNNGV. The CDR3 loop spans 15 amino acids. This CDR3 is CASSSRRVAGETQYF. CDR3 nucleotides: TGTGCCAGCAGCTCGAGACGGGTGGCAGGGGAGACCCAGTACTTC.

V is TRBV19 and J is TRBJ2-1, with TRBD2 matching over 12 bases. After removal of 4 bases from V and 7 bases from J, the junction contained 8 bases not matched to a gene. Germline assignment: CDR1 LNHDA and CDR2 SQIVND (reference sequence). The CDR3 has 16 amino acids. Here the CDR3 reads CASSTRLAGAGNEQFF. CDR3 sequence (DNA): TGTGCCAGTAGTACCAGACTAGCGGGAGCCGGGAATGAGCAGTTCTTC.

The chain couples TRBV7-2 to TRBJ1-1, with unresolved D. Germline V gene data show CDR1 as SGHTA and CDR2 as FQGNSA. The CDR3 extends over 13 amino acids. Trimming left V 2 bases short and J 5 bases short, with 9 bases between. The CDR3, as DNA: TGTGCCAGCAGCTTATCGGACGGTACTGAAGCTTTCTTT. It encodes CASSLSDGTEAFF. Based on the CDR3 plus reference TRBV7-2 and TRBJ1-1, the full variable domain is GAGVSQSPSNKVTEKGKDVELRCDPISGHTALYWYRQSLGQGLEFLIYFQGNSAPDKSGLPSDRFSAERTGGSVSTLTIQRTQQEDSAVYLCASSLSDGTEAFFGQGTRLTVV.

The chain uses TRBV19 and TRBJ2-3, with 15 bases lining up with TRBD2. The CDR3 has 21 amino acids. CDR1 is LNHDA and CDR2 is SQIVND in the germline V gene (reference sequence). J was trimmed by 0 bases and V by 4 bases; bases with no gene match: 14. For the CDR3, the DNA is TGTGCCAGTAGTACAAGACCGGGACTAGCGGGGGGACCTATTAGCACAGATACGCAGTATTTT. Protein: CASSTRPGLAGGPISTDTQYF.

This chain uses TRBV27 with TRBJ2-7; 11 bases match TRBD2. Germline V lookup: CDR1 MNHEY, CDR2 SMNVEV (reference sequence). The CDR3 extends over 14 amino acids. Germline trimming cut 6 bases from V and 4 bases from J; bases unmatched to any gene: 5. In DNA form, the CDR3 reads TGTGCCAGCAGCTGGACTAGCGGGTCATACGAGCAGTACTTC. Protein sequence: CASSWTSGSYEQYF.

This clone has only one observation. The rearrangement uses TRBV11-2 and TRBJ2-7; D remains unclear. In germline, CDR1 is SGHAT, CDR2 FQNNGV. The CDR3 runs 12 residues. V was pared by 4 bases and J by 5 bases, with 9 bases between. CDR3 sequence: CASSSLVNEQYF. The CDR3, as DNA: TGTGCCAGCAGCTCGCTGGTTAACGAGCAGTACTTC.

The sample holds a few counts of this clone. The chain carries TRBV29-1 and TRBJ2-1, with D tentatively TRBD1 (6 bases). The CDR3 is 12 residues long. Germline V gene sequence: CDR1 SQVTM, CDR2 ANQGSEA. The V end lost 3 bases, the J end lost 6 bases, and 9 bases lay between the germline ends. The CDR3 protein is CSVERGGNEQFF. DNA for the CDR3: TGCAGCGTTGAGCGAGGGGGCAATGAGCAGTTCTTC.

A remark on this clone: The sample has other DNA sequences that encode this CDR3 too. This chain connects TRBV9 to TRBJ2-1; 8 bases map to TRBD2. Per germline, CDR1 SGDLS and CDR2 YYNGEE. With 0 bases clipped from V and 4 bases from J, the junction kept 3 bases outside the gene matches. The CDR3 length is 15 residues. CDR3 coding DNA: TGTGCCAGCAGCGTAGAAGCGGGAGCATACAATGAGCAGTTCTTC. This encodes CASSVEAGAYNEQFF.